Below are 17 T cell receptor beta chains sequenced from a single sample in a study of blood T cells in healthy people across ages. The use of a sample-barcoded 5' primer and a J-beta primer mix characterized a second PCR of roughly 7 to 11 cycles. TCRdb called the 5' RACE reads again in MiXCR, with one record for every CDR3 protein. The sample shows 1.8 million or so distinct CDR3 sequences, 30% to 40% of them seen only once. The sample was blood. The source of these receptors is a human donor in good health.

The table lists this clonotype with a few counts. The chain uses TRBV10-3 and TRBJ1-2; the D is unclear. V was clipped by 1 base and J by 6 bases, with 15 bases between them. This CDR3 is built from 15 residues. Germline values: CDR1 ENHRY, CDR2 SYGVKD. The CDR3 loop reads CAISELEELENGYTF. Here the CDR3 DNA reads TGTGCCATCAGTGAGTTAGAGGAGTTAGAAAATGGCTACACCTTC.

This clonotype has just one count. This rearrangement joins TRBV12-3 or TRBV12-4 to TRBJ2-3, with 8 bases fitting TRBD2. Trimming at V came to 5 bases and at J to 0 bases, leaving 7 bases not matched to a gene. The CDR3 runs 16 residues. The CDR3 nucleotides read TGTGCCAGCAGTGGATCAGCGGGGGTTAGCACAGATACGCAGTATTTT. It codes for CASSGSAGVSTDTQYF.

The chain couples TRBV7-2 to TRBJ2-1; no definite D call. The CDR3 runs to 18 residues. Trimming took 5 bases from V and 4 from J, leaving 24 bases between them. Germline V gene lookup returns CDR1 SGHTA and CDR2 FQGNSA. The CDR3 protein is CASSPLESVLDEYNEQFF. Here the CDR3 DNA reads TGTGCCAGCAGCCCCCTGGAGTCTGTCTTGGACGAATACAATGAGCAGTTCTTC.

J is TRBJ2-3 and V is TRBV20-1; the D gene could be TRBD1 or TRBD2 (6 bases each). The germline gives CDR1 DFQATT, CDR2 SNEGSKA (reference sequence). Trimming removed 6 bases at V and 2 bases at J, with 21 bases between. The CDR3 runs to 16 residues. CDR3 amino acids: CSAPEGEAGDTDTQYF. In nucleotides, the CDR3 is TGCAGTGCCCCAGAGGGGGAGGCGGGTGACACAGATACGCAGTATTTT.

This clonotype turned up a few times. A read error may account for a junction end that differs from germline. The V and J genes are TRBV15 and TRBJ1-2; TRBD1 might be the D (5 bases). Germline CDR1 LNHNV, CDR2 YYDKDF (reference sequence). The CDR3 has 12 amino acids. CDR3 in amino acids: CATSGDGAVYTF. The CDR3 DNA follows: TGTGCCACCAGCGGAGACGGGGCTGTCTACACCTTC.

This clonotype was found many times. The rearrangement links TRBV7-2 to TRBJ2-4; D remains unclear. The CDR3 covers 16 residues. Trimming took off 6 bases at V and 1 base at J, with 16 bases between the two ends. Looked up from germline, CDR1 is SGHTA and CDR2 is FQGNSA. CDR3 sequence: CASRNLRHWAKNIQYF. In nucleotides, the CDR3 is TGTGCCAGCAGGAACCTGCGGCATTGGGCCAAAAACATTCAGTACTTC.

V gene TRBV4-3 combines with J gene TRBJ1-1; 7 bases agree with TRBD1. Germline CDR1 LGHNA, CDR2 YSLEER. This CDR3 is built from 14 residues. The ends lost 3 bases at V and 4 bases at J; junction bases unmatched: 5. The CDR3 DNA sequence: TGCGCCAGCAGCCAGGAGGGGGCTAGCACTGAAGCTTTCTTT. This sequence encodes CASSQEGASTEAFF.

The V gene is TRBV24-1, the J gene TRBJ2-3; D gene uncertain. This CDR3 has 16 amino acids. V dropped 1 base and J dropped 0 bases, with 10 bases sitting between them. Germline CDR1 KGHDR, CDR2 SFDVKD. The CDR3 coding sequence is TGTGCCACCAGTGATTTAGCCGGGCGGAGCACAGATACGCAGTATTTT. This translates into CATSDLAGRSTDTQYF.

The CDR3 nucleotides are TGTGCCAGCAGCTTGGGGGTCTCTCTGGGGGCCAACGTCCTGACTTTC. Protein: CASSLGVSLGANVLTF. The chain carries TRBV4-2 and TRBJ2-6; D tentatively reads TRBD1 or TRBD2 (5 bases each). Trimming took off 5 bases at V and 4 bases at J, with 15 bases between the two ends. CDR3 length equals 16 residues. Germline V gene data show CDR1 as LGHNA and CDR2 as YNFKEQ.

V is TRBV20-1 and J is TRBJ2-5, with 9 nucleotides matching TRBD1. V dropped 2 bases and J dropped 4; count of bases not matched to a gene: 8. The CDR3 totals 15 residues. The V gene's germline CDR1 is DFQATT and CDR2 SNEGSKA (reference sequence). The CDR3 DNA reads as TGCAGTGCTAGATCCGGGACAGGGAACGGAGAGACCCAGTACTTC. It is translated as CSARSGTGNGETQYF.

This sequence joins TRBV20-1 and TRBJ2-1; the D gene is possibly TRBD2 (6 bases). The length of the CDR3 is 16 residues. V was shortened by 0 bases and J by 3 bases, with 15 bases between the two germline ends. The germline V gene has CDR1 DFQATT and CDR2 SNEGSKA (reference sequence). This CDR3 is CSAREPLAVFYNEQFF. CDR3 nucleotide sequence: TGCAGTGCTAGAGAACCTTTAGCGGTATTCTACAATGAGCAGTTCTTC.

J is TRBJ2-5 and V is TRBV5-1; D may correspond to TRBD1 or TRBD2 (5 bases each). V lost 2 bases and J 5 bases, leaving 19 bases between the germline ends. Germline values: CDR1 SGHRS, CDR2 YFSETQ. CDR3 size: 16 residues. The CDR3: CASSFQPVGDGETQYF. Here the CDR3 DNA reads TGCGCCAGCAGCTTCCAGCCGGTTGGGGACGGGGAGACCCAGTACTTC.

The chain has TRBV6-5 and TRBJ1-1, with unresolved D. The germline V gene encodes CDR1 MNHEY and CDR2 SVGAGI. Trimming left V 2 bases short and J 6 bases short, with 10 bases between. The CDR3 covers 13 residues. CDR3 loop: CASSYGTAAEAFF. CDR3 DNA sequence: TGTGCCAGCAGTTACGGCACAGCTGCTGAAGCTTTCTTT.

This clonotype was detected only once. CDR3 DNA: TGCAGTGCTAGAGTGGGGAGTGGGAGCAATCAGCCCCAGCATTTT. This translates into CSARVGSGSNQPQHF. The chain is built from TRBV20-1 and TRBJ1-5; D ambiguous. Germline V gene data show CDR1 as DFQATT and CDR2 as SNEGSKA (reference sequence). V was shortened by 1 base and J by 1 base, with 11 bases between the two germline ends. This CDR3 comprises 15 residues.

The chain links TRBV5-6 to TRBJ2-1; D remains ambiguous. The length of the CDR3 is 11 residues. Trimming cost V 2 bases and J 11 bases, with 8 bases left between them. The germline gives CDR1 SGHDT, CDR2 YYEEEE. The CDR3: CASSFRAQQFF. Written as DNA, the CDR3 is TGTGCCAGCAGCTTTAGAGCGCAGCAGTTCTTC.

This chain uses TRBV3-1 with TRBJ2-3; the D is unclear. Germline CDR1 is LGHDT and CDR2 is YNNKEL (reference sequence). This CDR3 has 14 amino acids. Trimming shortened V by 3 bases and J by 6 bases, and 13 bases separated the two germline ends. CDR3 nucleotides: TGTGCCAGCAGCCACGGTGGGTCTGAGGATACGCAGTATTTT. It codes for CASSHGGSEDTQYF.

This chain connects TRBV4-1 to TRBJ2-3; D assignment may be TRBD1 or TRBD2 (6 bases each). Germline V gene data show CDR1 as MGHRA and CDR2 as YSYEKL. Trimming took off 2 bases at V and 4 bases at J, with 22 bases between the two ends. The CDR3 runs 18 residues. Written as DNA, the CDR3 is TGCGCCAGCAGCCAAACCAGGGGCGGGGCAGGGTACGCAGATACGCAGTATTTT. This translates into CASSQTRGGAGYADTQYF.